Detailed here is one T cell receptor beta chain. No cognate antigen has been identified for it. One base away there is no much larger clone; base qualities are not given. The record originates from a study of blood T cell repertoires in COVID-19 (dated by TCRdb to 2020 to 2021). For the wider study: Samples covering the acute and convalescent phases of COVID-19 were provided by collaborators in the United States, Italy and Spain. The material from the prospective study consisted of cDNA or gDNA derived from T cells, B-cell-depleted T cells, or PBMCs. Subjects who had been exposed to COVID-19, were actively infected with it, or had recovered from it provided the deeply sampled blood TCRbeta repertoires that made up the dataset. The repertoires were made available in a free public database intended to serve as a resource for research on the immune response to SARS-CoV-2. The samples were drawn from the first 160 participants of the ongoing ImmuneRACE study and from 1,200 or so subjects provided by 6 global collaborators. Nearly every sample came with metadata listing a de-identified subject ID, COVID-19 status, age in years and sex. HLA class I and class II types, where available, came from metadata supplied by the sample provider rather than from assay-based typing.

At the junction V is shortened by 5 bases and J by 1 base; bases outside the gene matches: 13. The CDR3 numbers 18 residues from cysteine through phenylalanine. The CDR3 DNA has 54 bases and is translated from base 1. Per the germline V gene (reference sequence), MNHEY is the CDR1 and SMNVEV is the CDR2. TCRbeta CDR3 regions were amplified from genomic DNA by means of the immunoSEQ Assay, a bias-controlled multiplex PCR. Under the source paper's analysis protocol: The number of nucleated cells in each sample was estimated from the amplification of reference gene primers within the assay. Sequence reads were collapsed and filtered to measure the absolute abundance of every unique TCRbeta CDR3 rearrangement. For each sample, productive Simpson clonality was calculated by taking the square root of Simpson's diversity index across productive rearrangements. As stored in TCRdb, this immuneACCESS dataset retains in-frame rearrangements with V and J assigned. A fraction of the clones does not appear; measured against another copy, unresolved V genes explain less than half of the discrepancy, and the remainder lacks a known reason. V and J calls and clone size follow that table, whereas D and trimming were derived from the DNA. The sample data list 130,000 or so clones, and approximately 83% of these were observed just once. The ten largest clones add up to around 1.4% of the sample.

Each collaborating institution followed its own protocols to collect whole blood in K2EDTA tubes. For TCRbeta analysis, collaborator samples were shipped as frozen whole blood, as isolated PBMCs, or as DNA extracted from either sample type. General conclusions and limits of the study: The quantity of clinical and demographic metadata differed by source and by participant and was supplied without curation.

The sequence came from a human donor in a cohort sampled during active COVID-19. Recombination connected TRBV27 to TRBJ2-3; 9 nucleotides in the junction match TRBD1. Source material: peripheral blood. CDR3 sequence: CASSPNLDDRGGTDTQYF. In nucleotide form, the sequence is TGTGCCAGCAGTCCCAACCTAGACGACAGGGGGGGCACAGATACGCAGTATTTT.